The rows below give T cell receptor beta chains drawn from one sample of a study of Ad26.COV2.S vaccination and SARS-CoV-2 variants. Sequenced by immunoSEQ multiplex PCR; TCRdb stores in-frame clones only, minus some. This repertoire shows 350,000 to 500,000 clones, 90% found once; its top ten account for around 4.2%. The specimen was peripheral blood, collected in a trial of Ad26.COV2.S vaccine versus placebo. The receptors originated from a person between 18 and 65 years old who received the Ad26.COV2.S COVID-19 vaccine or a placebo. The CDR3 runs from the conserved cysteine through the conserved F or W. D genes are given only for firm matches. Rows may omit the clone size; those that give it use once, few, many or a size class.

clone_size j_call d_call v_call cdr3_aa cdr3_nt
- TRBJ2-5 TRBD1 TRBV6-2/TRBV6-3 CASSGGQGETQYF TGTGCCAGCAGCGGGGGACAGGGAGAGACCCAGTACTTC
- TRBJ1-1 TRBD1 TRBV27 CASSRLDRVVTEAFF TGTGCCAGCAGCCGCCTCGACAGGGTCGTGACTGAAGCTTTCTTT
- TRBJ1-2 - TRBV3-1/TRBV3-2 CASSPLGASHYGYTF TGTGCCAGCAGCCCCCTCGGGGCCTCCCACTATGGCTACACCTTC
- TRBJ2-3 TRBD2 TRBV2 CASSELGLAVGTDTQYF TGTGCCAGCAGTGAACTTGGACTAGCGGTAGGCACAGATACGCAGTATTTT
- TRBJ2-7 TRBD2 TRBV20-1 CSASGIHEQYF TGCAGTGCAAGCGGGATCCACGAGCAGTACTTC
- TRBJ2-1 TRBD2 TRBV29-1 CSVEGVMGGLAPAIIF TGCAGCGTTGAAGGGGTGATGGGGGGACTAGCACCCGCGATAATCTTC
- TRBJ1-1 - TRBV18 CASSPQPMNTEAFF TGTGCCAGCTCGCCCCAGCCAATGAACACTGAAGCTTTCTTT
- TRBJ2-2 - TRBV5-4 CASSYPDPGGELFF TGTGCCAGCAGCTACCCTGACCCCGGCGGTGAGCTGTTTTTT
- TRBJ2-7 TRBD2 TRBV29-1 CSVEDPTPGLAGALTYEQYF TGCAGCGTTGAAGACCCAACCCCCGGACTAGCGGGAGCCCTAACCTACGAGCAGTACTTC
- TRBJ2-5 TRBD2 TRBV5-4 CASSVAGVSETQYF TGTGCCAGCAGTGTAGCGGGAGTATCGGAGACCCAGTACTTC
few TRBJ1-1 TRBD1 TRBV6-1 CASSETSWTGGRTEAFF TGTGCCAGCAGTGAAACCTCGTGGACAGGGGGCCGGACTGAAGCTTTCTTT
- TRBJ1-2 - TRBV21-1 CASSKNGRGYYGYTF TGTGCCAGCAGCAAAAACGGCAGGGGCTACTATGGCTACACCTTC
- TRBJ2-2 - TRBV4-3 CASSQDPGDTGELFF TGCGCCAGCAGCCAAGATCCAGGGGACACCGGGGAGCTGTTTTTT
- TRBJ1-2 - TRBV28 CASSLNPSGINYGYTF TGTGCCAGCAGTTTAAATCCGAGCGGCATAAACTATGGCTACACCTTC
once TRBJ2-2 TRBD2 TRBV7-6 CASSQTLAGGPGGTGELFF TGTGCCAGCAGCCAGACGCTAGCGGGAGGGCCCGGAGGCACCGGGGAGCTGTTTTTT
- TRBJ2-5 TRBD2 TRBV18 CASSPLAGVIETQYF TGTGCCAGCTCACCACTAGCGGGAGTTATCGAGACCCAGTACTTC
- TRBJ2-1 - TRBV18 CASSRTSSYNEQFF TGTGCCAGCTCCCGTACAAGCTCCTACAATGAGCAGTTCTTC
- TRBJ2-5 - TRBV24-1 CATSPYGGGETQYF TGTGCCACCAGCCCGTATGGAGGGGGAGAGACCCAGTACTTC
- TRBJ2-7 TRBD2 TRBV10-3 CAIRTSSYEQYF TGTGCCATACGGACTAGCTCCTACGAGCAGTACTTC
- TRBJ2-5 - TRBV18 CASSPETSGETQYF TGTGCCAGCTCACCCGAGACTAGTGGAGAGACCCAGTACTTC
- TRBJ1-1 - TRBV18 CASSPSRTEAFF TGTGCCAGCTCACCTTCGAGAACTGAAGCTTTCTTT
- TRBJ1-5 - TRBV19 CASSVVGQPQHF TGTGCCAGTAGTGTCGTAGGTCAGCCCCAGCATTTT
- TRBJ2-7 - TRBV7-2 CASSLVAAISSYEQYF TGTGCCAGCAGCTTAGTGGCGGCGATTAGCTCCTACGAGCAGTACTTC
- TRBJ1-6 - TRBV6-5 CASSYSAPSPLHF TGTGCCAGCAGTTACTCTGCGCCGTCACCCCTCCACTTT
- TRBJ2-7 - TRBV15 CATSSRDLSYEQYF TGTGCCACCAGCAGCCGGGACTTGTCCTACGAGCAGTACTTC
- TRBJ1-1 TRBD1 TRBV6-1 CASSEWTGRRLTEAFF TGTGCCAGCAGTGAGTGGACAGGGCGACGGTTGACTGAAGCTTTCTTT
- TRBJ2-7 TRBD2 TRBV15 CATSRDWGGEQYF TGTGCCACCAGCAGAGATTGGGGGGGCGAGCAGTACTTC
- TRBJ2-1 TRBD2 TRBV6-2/TRBV6-3 CASSRTSGDNEQFF TGTGCCAGCAGCCGGACTAGCGGGGACAATGAGCAGTTCTTC
- TRBJ2-2 TRBD2 TRBV15 CATSRSSGPAGELFF TGTGCCACCAGCAGGTCTAGCGGGCCGGCCGGGGAGCTGTTTTTT
- TRBJ2-7 TRBD1 TRBV27 CASSLGQGPYEQYF TGTGCCAGCAGTTTAGGACAGGGTCCCTACGAGCAGTACTTC
- TRBJ2-1 - TRBV11-1 CASSSYFDNEQFF TGTGCCAGCAGCTCATACTTTGACAATGAGCAGTTCTTC
- TRBJ2-7 - TRBV3-1/TRBV3-2 CASSPFGSYYEQYF TGTGCCAGCAGCCCCTTCGGCAGTTACTACGAGCAGTACTTC
- TRBJ2-3 TRBD2 TRBV11-1 CASSPRLAGPTDTQYF TGTGCCAGCAGCCCAAGACTAGCGGGACCCACAGATACGCAGTATTTT
- TRBJ2-1 TRBD2 TRBV28 CASSLQREGPEQFF TGTGCCAGCAGCTTACAGCGGGAGGGTCCTGAGCAGTTCTTC
- TRBJ2-7 - TRBV7-8 CASRGGGGSYEQYF TGTGCCAGCAGGGGGGGAGGGGGCAGCTACGAGCAGTACTTC
- TRBJ2-2 TRBD1 TRBV19 CASSLRTGSGNTGELFF TGTGCCAGTAGTCTTAGGACAGGGAGCGGTAACACCGGGGAGCTGTTTTTT
- TRBJ1-2 - TRBV6-2/TRBV6-3 CASSTTGTSYGYTF TGTGCCAGCAGTACGACCGGGACTTCGTATGGCTACACCTTC
- TRBJ2-1 TRBD1 TRBV2 CASRAGTGERVVDNEQFF TGTGCCAGCAGAGCCGGGACAGGGGAGCGTGTAGTAGACAATGAGCAGTTCTTC
- TRBJ1-5 - TRBV16 CASSPRHEGNQPQHF TGTGCCAGCAGCCCACGACACGAGGGCAATCAGCCCCAGCATTTT
- TRBJ2-3 - TRBV5-4 CASSLVGLSPGTQYF TGTGCCAGCAGCTTGGTGGGTTTGTCTCCCGGTACGCAGTATTTT
- TRBJ1-4 TRBD1 TRBV28 CASSFPQGAGEKLFF TGTGCCAGCAGTTTCCCACAGGGGGCGGGTGAAAAACTGTTTTTT
- TRBJ1-6 - TRBV5-1 CASSLARVSNSPLHF TGCGCCAGCAGCTTGGCCCGGGTGAGCAATTCACCCCTCCACTTT
- TRBJ1-5 - TRBV6-5 CASSPGRNQPQHF TGTGCCAGCAGTCCAGGGCGTAATCAGCCCCAGCATTTT
- TRBJ2-7 TRBD1 TRBV28 CASKRQGWSPYEQYF TGTGCCAGCAAACGACAGGGTTGGTCCCCCTACGAGCAGTACTTC
- TRBJ2-3 - TRBV28 CAAVGTLSTDTQYF TGTGCTGCAGTAGGGACACTGAGCACAGATACGCAGTATTTT
once TRBJ2-6 TRBD1 TRBV5-1 CASRGTGISGANVLTF TGCGCCAGCAGAGGGACAGGGATCTCTGGGGCCAACGTCCTGACTTTC
- TRBJ2-2 - TRBV7-2 CASSLVRNTGELFF TGTGCCAGCAGCTTAGTGCGGAACACCGGGGAGCTGTTTTTT
few TRBJ1-2 TRBD1 TRBV9 CASSGSAMGQPLSGYTF TGTGCCAGCAGCGGAAGCGCCATGGGACAGCCCCTATCTGGCTACACCTTC
- TRBJ2-7 TRBD1 TRBV28 CASLGTGHSYEQYF TGTGCCAGCCTCGGGACAGGACACTCCTACGAGCAGTACTTC
once TRBJ2-7 TRBD2 TRBV9 CASSVVGAGLTYEQYF TGTGCCAGCAGCGTAGTGGGAGCGGGACTTACCTACGAGCAGTACTTC
- TRBJ2-2 - TRBV5-8 CASSLGQSTNTGELFF TGTGCCAGCAGCTTGGGACAGTCGACGAACACCGGGGAGCTGTTTTTT
- TRBJ2-1 - TRBV5-5 CASSFGPPGAYNEQFF TGTGCCAGCAGCTTCGGACCCCCGGGAGCCTACAATGAGCAGTTCTTC
- TRBJ1-4 - TRBV6-2/TRBV6-3 CASSLTGGKEKLFF TGTGCCAGCAGCTTGACAGGTGGAAAGGAAAAACTGTTTTTT
- TRBJ1-6 - TRBV7-2 CASSPQGHLNSPLHF TGTGCCAGCAGCCCCCAGGGACACCTTAATTCACCCCTCCACTTT